This TCR beta chain was recorded in a study of beta chain features in type 1 diabetes. At the level of the study: Sorted cells, 107,917,701 in number, were examined across all samples.

This clone was seen more than once but under ten times. Every isolated RNA sample was fully reverse transcribed, so sequencing captured expressed TCRB transcripts. Sequencing was performed with immunoSEQ multiplex PCR; in TCRdb, only in-frame clones are kept and a portion is missing. The sample yields 330,000 or so clones, about 14% seen once. The CDR3 totals 15 residues. V was shortened by 5 bases and J by 5 bases, with 17 bases between the two germline ends. Germline assignment: CDR1 SGHTA and CDR2 FQGNSA. The receptor was isolated from a man aged 30 to 45 in good health. Specimen: central memory CD4+ T cells from blood. The rearrangement joins TRBV7-2 to TRBJ2-3, with TRBD2 as a possible D gene (5 bases). In nucleotides, the CDR3 is TGTGCCAGCAGCCGGCGTCGGGATTTGGGAGATACGCAGTATTTT. This gives the protein CASSRRRDLGDTQYF.